The next 4 T cell receptor beta chains were all read from a single sample in a study of T cell responses to AZD1222 COVID-19 vaccine. This table comes from immunoSEQ multiplex PCR, and its TCRdb copy is limited to in-frame clones, with some not included. The sample shows approximately 170,000 clones, about 91% of them seen only once. Here the sequenced sample was peripheral blood, taken on day 0 of AZD1222 vaccination. These receptors were collected from an adult in good health.

CDR3 in DNA: TGTGCCAGCAGTCAACTTCGGGAGTACAGAAACGAGCAGTACTTC. Its protein is CASSQLREYRNEQYF. The chain has TRBV14 and TRBJ2-7, with a weak D call TRBD2 (6 bases). The CDR3 covers 15 residues. Trimming pared 6 bases from V and 5 bases from J, leaving 20 bases between. Per the germline V gene, CDR1 is SGHDN and CDR2 is FVKESK.

The chain has TRBV28 and TRBJ2-1, with 15 bases fitting TRBD2. Germline CDR1 is MDHEN and CDR2 is SYDVKM. The CDR3 extends over 18 amino acids. V gave up 7 bases and J gave up 2 bases; unmatched junction bases: 9. The CDR3 reads CASTYGLAGGSAYNEQFF. The DNA for the CDR3 is TGTGCCAGCACCTACGGACTAGCGGGAGGGTCCGCCTACAATGAGCAGTTCTTC.

This chain uses TRBV3-1 (or the pseudogene TRBV3-2) with TRBJ2-2; D call uncertain. CDR1 is LGHDT, CDR2 YNNKEL, per germline (reference sequence). V was cut by 0 bases and J by 2 bases, with 16 bases left in between. The CDR3 is 18 residues long. This CDR3 is CASSQDWSTVDNTGELFF. The CDR3 DNA reads TGTGCCAGCAGCCAAGATTGGTCAACTGTCGACAACACCGGGGAGCTGTTTTTT.

The chain combines TRBV4-1 with TRBJ1-2; the match to TRBD1 covers 10 bases. This CDR3 has 19 amino acids. Germline CDR1 reads MGHRA; CDR2 reads YSYEKL. V lost 4 bases and J lost 6; bases outside the gene matches: 20. The CDR3 spells CASSPSKSGQGIGRNGYTF. CDR3 in DNA: TGCGCCAGCAGCCCCTCGAAATCGGGACAGGGGATTGGACGGAATGGCTACACCTTC.